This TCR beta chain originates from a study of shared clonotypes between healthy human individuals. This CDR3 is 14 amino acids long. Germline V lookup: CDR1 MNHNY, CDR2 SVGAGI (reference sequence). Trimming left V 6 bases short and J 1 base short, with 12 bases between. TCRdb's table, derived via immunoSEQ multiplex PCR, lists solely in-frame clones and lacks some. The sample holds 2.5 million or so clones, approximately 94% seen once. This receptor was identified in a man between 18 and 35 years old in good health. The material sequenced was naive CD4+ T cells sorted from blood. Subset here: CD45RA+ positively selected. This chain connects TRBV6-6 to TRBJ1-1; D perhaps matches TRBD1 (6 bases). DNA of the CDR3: TGTGCCAGCAGAAACAGGGCTAGGAACACTGAAGCTTTCTTT. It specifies CASRNRARNTEAFF.